These 26 T cell receptor beta chains originate from one sample sequenced in a study of blood T cell repertoires in COVID-19. The protocol was immunoSEQ multiplex PCR, while the TCRdb copy is restricted to in-frame clones and leaves out a portion. Of about 130,000 clones listed, roughly 84% are singletons. Input material: peripheral blood. Every receptor here comes from a woman of 80 years or more with acute or convalescent COVID-19.

The table lists this clone with a count of one. CDR3 region: CASSGSSGRAMNEQFF. DNA for the CDR3: TGTGCCAGCAGTGGCTCTAGCGGGAGGGCCATGAATGAGCAGTTCTTC. The chain is built from TRBV25-1 and TRBJ2-1; 12 bases match TRBD2. Looked up from germline, CDR1 is MGHDK and CDR2 is SYGVNS. The CDR3 runs to 16 residues. V lost 4 bases and J lost 7; bases outside the gene matches: 8. Based on the CDR3 plus reference TRBV25-1 and TRBJ2-1, the full variable domain is EADIYQTPRYLVIGTGKKITLECSQTMGHDKMYWYQQDPGMELHLIHYSYGVNSTEKGDLSSESTVSRIRTEHFPLTLESARPSHTSQYLCASSGSSGRAMNEQFFGPGTRLTVL.

V and J are TRBV5-1 and TRBJ1-6, with 9 bases identical to TRBD1. Germline-derived CDR1 and CDR2 are SGHRS and YFSETQ. V shed 3 bases and J 7 bases; nucleotides not matched to a gene: 2. This CDR3 has 14 amino acids. CDR3 nucleotides: TGCGCCAGCAGCTGGGACAGGGAGAATTCACCCCTCCACTTT. Its protein product is CASSWDRENSPLHF.

This chain links TRBV7-2 with TRBJ2-3; TRBD2 matches at 11 bases. The V and J ends lost 2 bases and 2 bases, in that order; junction bases with no gene match: 3. The CDR3 sequence is 16 residues long. CDR1 and CDR2 (germline): SGHTA, FQGNSA. CDR3 in amino acids: CASSLFSGGVTDTQYF. CDR3 sequence (DNA): TGTGCCAGCAGCTTATTTAGCGGGGGGGTCACAGATACGCAGTATTTT.

V is TRBV19 and J is TRBJ2-1, with D perhaps TRBD2 (6 bases). There are 12 residues in the CDR3. Deletions cut 5 bases from V and 10 bases from J, with 12 bases between. Germline V CDR1 and CDR2: LNHDA, SQIVND (reference sequence). Here the CDR3 DNA reads TGTGCCAGTAGTGGGAGGCCTTGGGAGCAGTTCTTC. It translates to CASSGRPWEQFF.

V and J are TRBV7-9 and TRBJ2-7; TRBD1 agrees at 9 bases. CDR1 and CDR2 (germline): SEHNR, FQNEAQ (reference sequence). V lost 0 bases to trimming and J lost 0 bases; unmatched junction nucleotides: 9. This CDR3 comprises 18 residues. The CDR3 protein is CASSLAGTGPRSSYEQYF. CDR3 sequence (DNA): TGTGCCAGCAGCTTAGCCGGGACAGGGCCTAGGAGCTCCTACGAGCAGTACTTC.

J is TRBJ2-7 and V is TRBV18; 11 bases agree with TRBD2. With V trimmed by 2 bases and J by 3 bases, 12 bases remained unmatched. The CDR3 loop spans 18 amino acids. Germline-derived CDR1 and CDR2 are KGHSH and LQKENI. In DNA form, the CDR3 reads TGTGCCAGCTCACCAGTAAGAGGACTAGCGGGTCCCGGCTACGAGCAGTACTTC. Translated, it gives CASSPVRGLAGPGYEQYF.

V gene TRBV9 combines with J gene TRBJ2-5; 12 positions agree with TRBD2. Germline-derived CDR1 and CDR2 are SGDLS and YYNGEE. The CDR3 extends over 18 amino acids. The V gene end was trimmed by 10 bases and the J gene end by 2 bases; junction bases not matched to a gene: 18. CDR3 in DNA: TGTGCCGGGGCGGGTACTAGCGGGGGGCCCGTAGGACAAGAGACCCAGTACTTC. Encoded protein: CAGAGTSGGPVGQETQYF.

The chain is built from TRBV10-3 and TRBJ1-4, with D unresolved. Germline CDR1 ENHRY, CDR2 SYGVKD. Trimming removed 3 bases at V and 8 bases at J, with 13 bases between. The CDR3 consists of 14 residues. The CDR3: CAISEMATREKLFF. The DNA of the CDR3 is TGTGCCATCAGTGAAATGGCTACGCGGGAAAAACTGTTTTTT.

The rearrangement joins TRBV30 to TRBJ1-1; 10 bases are a match to TRBD1. In germline, CDR1 is GTSNPN, CDR2 SVGIG (reference sequence). This CDR3 region has 15 residues. J lost 7 bases, V lost 1 base, and 9 bases had no gene match. CDR3 DNA: TGTGCCTGGAGTGCCCCCGGGACAGGGGCGGTTGAAGCTTTCTTT. Its protein product is CAWSAPGTGAVEAFF.

This rearrangement joins TRBV14 to TRBJ2-1; tentative D call: TRBD2 (5 bases). V was cut by 3 bases and J by 5 bases, with 14 bases left in between. This CDR3 comprises 15 residues. CDR1 and CDR2 from the germline V gene are SGHDN and FVKESK. The CDR3 nucleotides read TGTGCCAGCAGCCAGGGGATGAAGAGGGACAATGAGCAGTTCTTC. Amino acid sequence: CASSQGMKRDNEQFF.

The DNA of the CDR3 is TGCGCCAGCGGACCGGGGGGAGCTTTCTTT. This codes for CASGPGGAFF. V gene TRBV5-1 combines with J gene TRBJ1-1; perhaps TRBD1 as D (5 bases). Between the trimmed V and J ends, which lost 7 bases and 10 bases, there was a span of 11 bases. The germline gives CDR1 SGHRS, CDR2 YFSETQ. The CDR3 sequence is 10 residues long. The full variable domain, rest sourced from reference TRBV5-1 and TRBJ1-1, is KAGVTQTPRYLIKTRGQQVTLSCSPISGHRSVSWYQQTPGQGLQFLFEYFSETQRNKGNFPGRFSGRQFSNSRSEMNVSTLELGDSALYLCASGPGGAFFGQGTRLTVV.

This clone was detected only a few times. V gene TRBV11-2 combines with J gene TRBJ1-1; tentative D call: TRBD1 (5 bases). The V end was cut by 0 bases, the J end by 2 bases, with 13 bases between. This CDR3 has 16 residues. CDR1 and CDR2 from the germline V gene are SGHAT and FQNNGV. As DNA, the CDR3 is TGTGCCAGCAGCTTAGAGTGGAGACAGAGAAACACTGAAGCTTTCTTT. Amino acids: CASSLEWRQRNTEAFF.

This clone was counted a single time. The CDR3 bases are TGTGCCAGCAGCTTAGATTGGGCGAGCTCCTACGAGCAGTACTTC. Translating it yields CASSLDWASSYEQYF. The V gene is TRBV7-9, the J gene TRBJ2-7; D remains unclear. Germline V CDR1 and CDR2: SEHNR, FQNEAQ (reference sequence). The V end lost 1 base, the J end lost 0 bases, and 10 bases lay between the germline ends. This CDR3 has 15 residues. The complete variable domain, with remaining parts taken from reference TRBV7-9 and TRBJ2-7, reads DTGVSQNPRHKITKRGQNVTFRCDPISEHNRLYWYRQTLGQGPEFLTYFQNEAQLEKSRLLSDRFSAERPKGSFSTLEIQRTEQGDSAMYLCASSLDWASSYEQYFGPGTRLTVT.

This sequence joins TRBV30 and TRBJ2-5; 14 nucleotides agree with TRBD2. The CDR3 is made up of 16 amino acids. Germline V gene lookup returns CDR1 GTSNPN and CDR2 SVGIG (reference sequence). V was clipped by 3 bases and J by 2 bases; unmatched bases: 5. CDR3 region: CAWSRGLAGEQETQYF. The CDR3 DNA sequence: TGTGCCTGGAGCCGGGGACTAGCGGGAGAACAAGAGACCCAGTACTTC.

J is TRBJ2-3 and V is TRBV4-3; 7 positions agree with TRBD2. This CDR3 is 17 amino acids long. Looked up from germline, CDR1 is LGHNA and CDR2 is YSLEER. The J segment lost 5 bases and the V segment lost 1 base, leaving 12 bases of the junction unmatched. The CDR3 DNA reads as TGCGCCAGCAGCCAAGGCCTGCACTGGCGGGAGTTAGATACGCAGTATTTT. This sequence encodes CASSQGLHWRELDTQYF.

This clone was detected once. V is TRBV11-2 and J is TRBJ2-2; D is uncertain. From germline, CDR1 is SGHAT and CDR2 FQNNGV. The germline V and J ends were trimmed by 3 bases and 4 bases, with 6 bases remaining between them. The CDR3 runs to 13 residues. CDR3 coding DNA: TGTGCCAGCAGCTTCGAGGTCACCGGGGAGCTGTTTTTT. It is translated as CASSFEVTGELFF.

This clone was seen only a few times. The V and J genes are TRBV18 and TRBJ1-1, with 9 bases aligning to TRBD1. The CDR3 spans 16 residues. In germline, CDR1 is KGHSH, CDR2 LQKENI. V dropped 3 bases and J dropped 2; count of bases not matched to a gene: 7. The CDR3 loop is CASSPGTGITNTEAFF. The CDR3 DNA sequence: TGTGCCAGCTCACCCGGGACAGGGATTACTAACACTGAAGCTTTCTTT.

The CDR3 loop reads CASSLARQGAKLFF. CDR3 coding DNA: TGTGCCAGCAGCTTAGCGCGACAGGGGGCGAAACTGTTTTTT. The chain carries TRBV7-6 and TRBJ1-4; 10 nucleotides align to TRBD1. V was pared by 0 bases and J by 11 bases, with 3 bases of the junction left unmatched. CDR3 length: 14 residues. Germline-derived CDR1 and CDR2 are SGHVS and FNYEAQ.

This chain joins TRBV9 and TRBJ1-2; 9 positions match TRBD1. V was clipped by 5 bases and J by 2 bases; unmatched bases: 7. Germline CDR1 SGDLS, CDR2 YYNGEE. The length of the CDR3 is 15 residues. CDR3 DNA: TGTGCCAGCAGTAGGAGGGACAGGGCGAACTATGGCTACACCTTC. Translation: CASSRRDRANYGYTF.

The rearrangement links TRBV9 to TRBJ2-1; TRBD2 matches 8 bases. Losses at the gene ends were 0 bases for V and 0 bases for J; bases not matched to a gene: 5. The CDR3 extends over 17 amino acids. The germline CDR1 and CDR2 sequences are SGDLS and YYNGEE. CDR3 sequence (DNA): TGTGCCAGCAGCGTAGAAGGCGGGAGGCCCTCCTACAATGAGCAGTTCTTC. Residues: CASSVEGGRPSYNEQFF. Variable domain in full (rest from reference TRBV9 and TRBJ2-1): DSGVTQTPKHLITATGQRVTLRCSPRSGDLSVYWYQQSLDQGLQFLIQYYNGEERAKGNILERFSAQQFPDLHSELNLSSLELGDSALYFCASSVEGGRPSYNEQFFGPGTRLTVL.

The genes are TRBV7-9 and TRBJ2-3, with TRBD2 matching over 12 bases. Trimming at V came to 1 base and at J to 1 base, leaving 9 bases not matched to a gene. Per the germline V gene, CDR1 is SEHNR and CDR2 is FQNEAQ (reference sequence). The length of the CDR3 is 19 residues. CDR3 DNA sequence: TGTGCCAGCAGCTTAGTTAACCTAGCGGGGGGGCCGCGCACAGATACGCAGTATTTT. Amino acids: CASSLVNLAGGPRTDTQYF.

Regarding this clone: Compared with germline, one end of the junction differs, possibly owing to a read error. The rearrangement joins TRBV3-1 (or the pseudogene TRBV3-2) to TRBJ1-1; no reliable D call. The CDR3 loop spans 10 amino acids. Per germline, CDR1 LGHDT and CDR2 YNNKEL (reference sequence). The CDR3, as DNA: TGTGCCAGCAGCCCGAGCCCTCCGTCCTTT. Translating gives CASSPSPPSF.

The chain links TRBV7-9 to TRBJ1-3; D is possibly TRBD1 (6 bases). The CDR3 loop spans 15 amino acids. With 2 bases removed from V and 2 bases from J, the gap between germline ends came to 10 bases. Per germline, CDR1 SEHNR and CDR2 FQNEAQ (reference sequence). CDR3: CASSLLGTTGNTIYF. The CDR3 DNA follows: TGTGCCAGCAGCTTATTAGGGACAACTGGAAACACCATATATTTT.

This sequence joins TRBV12-3 or TRBV12-4 and TRBJ1-6; no definite D call. Trimming removed 3 bases from V and 5 bases from J, with 5 bases in between. The CDR3 is 13 residues long. The CDR3 reads CASSFGDNSPLHF. DNA for the CDR3: TGTGCCAGCAGTTTCGGAGATAATTCACCCCTCCACTTT.

This clone was observed once. The rearrangement uses TRBV24-1 and TRBJ1-1; 7 bases align to TRBD1. Germline V gives CDR1 KGHDR, CDR2 SFDVKD. This CDR3 is built from 13 residues. The V gene end was trimmed by 8 bases and the J gene end by 5 bases; junction bases not matched to a gene: 7. The CDR3 DNA sequence: TGTGCCACCAAGCCGAGGGGGCGGACTGAAGCTTTCTTT. Translated: CATKPRGRTEAFF.

The gene calls are TRBV6-1 and TRBJ2-1, with 13 bases matching TRBD2. The V gene end was trimmed by 2 bases and the J gene end by 4 bases; junction bases not matched to a gene: 5. From germline, CDR1 is MNHNS and CDR2 SASEGT. CDR3 length: 17 residues. DNA of the CDR3: TGTGCCAGCAGTGAACGTGGACTAGCGGGGGCATACAATGAGCAGTTCTTC. It translates to CASSERGLAGAYNEQFF.